These 26 T cell receptor beta chains were all obtained from the same sample, sequenced in a study of Ad26.COV2.S vaccination and SARS-CoV-2 variants. Method: immunoSEQ multiplex PCR; TCRdb's copy keeps in-frame clones and lacks some. The profile shows around 350,000 clones, about 91% of them singletons. The specimen was peripheral blood, collected after recovery from COVID-19. These receptors all stem from a human donor who had recovered from COVID-19.

This chain uses TRBV9 with TRBJ1-6; weak D call: TRBD1 (5 bases). Per the germline V gene, CDR1 is SGDLS and CDR2 is YYNGEE. CDR3 length equals 15 residues. Trimming took 3 bases from V and 4 from J, leaving 11 bases between them. CDR3 DNA sequence: TGTGCCAGCAGCGCCAGAGGGGAGTATAATTCACCCCTCCACTTT. Its translation is CASSARGEYNSPLHF.

This chain links TRBV27 with TRBJ2-2; D may be TRBD2 (5 bases). Trimming shortened V by 1 base and J by 4 bases, and 7 bases separated the two germline ends. CDR3 size: 14 residues. Per germline, CDR1 MNHEY and CDR2 SMNVEV (reference sequence). The CDR3 sequence is CASSLLGSTGELFF. The DNA of the CDR3 is TGTGCCAGCAGTTTATTGGGGAGCACCGGGGAGCTGTTTTTT.

J is TRBJ1-3 and V is TRBV29-1, with TRBD1 as a possible D gene (5 bases). This CDR3 has 13 amino acids. V gave up 7 bases and J gave up 4 bases, with 14 bases separating them. The germline CDR1 and CDR2 sequences are SQVTM and ANQGSEA. DNA for the CDR3: TGCAGCGCTCTCTCAGGGAAAGGAAACACCATATATTTT. Translating gives CSALSGKGNTIYF.

J is TRBJ2-7 and V is TRBV6-5; the D call may be TRBD1 or TRBD2 (7 bases each). CDR1 is MNHEY and CDR2 is SVGAGI in the germline V gene. The CDR3 is made up of 13 amino acids. V was clipped by 6 bases and J by 4 bases, with 13 bases between them. CDR3 nucleotide sequence: TGTGCCAGCAGCCCAGGGGGGGGATACGAGCAGTACTTC. This sequence encodes CASSPGGGYEQYF.

The chain carries TRBV19 and TRBJ1-2, with D unresolved. The CDR3 consists of 13 residues. Germline CDR1 reads LNHDA; CDR2 reads SQIVND (reference sequence). Trimming removed 7 bases from V and 4 bases from J, with 13 bases in between. The CDR3 loop is CASTHYGSYGYTF. In DNA, the CDR3 is TGTGCCAGTACCCATTACGGATCCTATGGCTACACCTTC.

This chain joins TRBV10-3 and TRBJ2-3; 8 nucleotides match TRBD2. CDR3 size: 16 residues. CDR1 is ENHRY, CDR2 SYGVKD, per germline. The trim removed 6 bases at V and 2 bases at J, leaving 10 bases unmatched. CDR3 region: CAISLRERGITDTQYF. For the CDR3, the DNA is TGTGCCATCAGCCTTCGCGAGCGGGGGATCACAGATACGCAGTATTTT.

V is TRBV19 and J is TRBJ1-2; no clear D. V was trimmed by 1 base and J by 4 bases, leaving 19 bases between them. The length of the CDR3 is 17 residues. Germline CDR1 is LNHDA and CDR2 is SQIVND (reference sequence). The CDR3 region is CASSIGTAGFLFYGYTF. CDR3 DNA: TGTGCCAGTAGTATAGGAACGGCGGGGTTTCTATTCTATGGCTACACCTTC.

The V and J genes are TRBV5-1 and TRBJ2-1, with 7 bases aligning to TRBD2. Trimming at V came to 3 bases and at J to 7 bases, leaving 7 bases not matched to a gene. From germline, CDR1 is SGHRS and CDR2 YFSETQ. This CDR3 has 14 amino acids. CDR3 sequence reads: CASSYRGGHNEQFF. The CDR3 bases are TGCGCCAGCAGCTATCGCGGGGGTCATAATGAGCAGTTCTTC.

This clone was seen once. This chain joins TRBV9 and TRBJ2-1; 8 bases agree with TRBD2. With V trimmed by 3 bases and J by 0 bases, 11 bases remained unmatched. This CDR3 is 18 amino acids long. From germline, CDR1 is SGDLS and CDR2 YYNGEE. This CDR3 is CASSAAPTGTSSYNEQFF. CDR3 in DNA: TGTGCCAGCAGCGCCGCCCCTACCGGGACTAGCTCCTACAATGAGCAGTTCTTC.

This chain links TRBV5-8 with TRBJ1-6; the D gene is possibly TRBD1 (6 bases). Deletions cut 4 bases from V and 10 bases from J, with 24 bases between. The CDR3 length is 17 residues. Germline V gene sequence: CDR1 SGHTS, CDR2 YDEGEE. The CDR3 DNA sequence: TGTGCCAGCAGCCAGATGGTCAAGGCAGGGGTGGAATCACCCCTCCACTTT. As protein: CASSQMVKAGVESPLHF.

The rearrangement joins TRBV4-1 to TRBJ2-5; TRBD1 aligns across 7 bases. V trimming: 0 bases; J trimming: 5 bases; junction bases outside the gene matches: 12. The CDR3 is 17 residues long. Looked up from germline, CDR1 is MGHRA and CDR2 is YSYEKL. CDR3 sequence reads: CASSQEAGQVLGETQYF. DNA of the CDR3: TGCGCCAGCAGCCAAGAGGCCGGACAGGTCCTTGGGGAGACCCAGTACTTC.

This chain connects TRBV5-6 to TRBJ2-3; D ambiguous. Germline V CDR1 and CDR2: SGHDT, YYEEEE. CDR3 length: 15 amino acids. Trimming removed 0 bases at V and 5 bases at J, with 13 bases between. CDR3 sequence: CASSLVKGNLDTQYF. In DNA, the CDR3 is TGTGCCAGCAGCTTGGTCAAGGGCAATTTAGATACGCAGTATTTT. Full variable domain (outside the CDR3, taken from reference TRBV5-6 and TRBJ2-3): DAGVTQSPTHLIKTRGQQVTLRCSPKSGHDTVSWYQQALGQGPQFIFQYYEEEERQRGNFPDRFSGHQFPNYSSELNVNALLLGDSALYLCASSLVKGNLDTQYFGPGTRLTVL.

The chain employs TRBV5-5 and TRBJ1-6; TRBD1 aligns across 8 bases. The CDR3 contains 15 residues. The ends lost 4 bases at V and 10 bases at J; junction bases unmatched: 10. Germline V CDR1 and CDR2: SGHKS, YYEKEE (reference sequence). The CDR3 spells CASSRLGTGISPLHF. The CDR3 nucleotides read TGTGCCAGCAGCCGCCTTGGGACAGGAATATCACCCCTCCACTTT.

The genes are TRBV28 and TRBJ2-7, with D possibly called TRBD1 or TRBD2 (5 bases each). From germline, CDR1 is MDHEN and CDR2 SYDVKM. The CDR3 contains 14 residues. With 2 bases removed from V and 2 bases from J, the gap between germline ends came to 10 bases. CDR3 sequence reads: CASSLTGQAYEQYF. The CDR3 DNA sequence: TGTGCCAGCAGTTTAACGGGGCAAGCCTACGAGCAGTACTTC.

The V call is TRBV27, the J call TRBJ1-5, with TRBD1 matching 10 bases. The CDR3 is 15 amino acids. The V segment lost 6 bases and the J segment 5 bases; nucleotides outside the gene matches: 7. Germline assignment: CDR1 MNHEY and CDR2 SMNVEV (reference sequence). The CDR3 nucleotides are TGTGCCAGCAGAGCCGGGACAGGGGATTATCAGCCCCAGCATTTT. Residues: CASRAGTGDYQPQHF.

This sequence joins TRBV9 and TRBJ2-5; no clear D gene. Germline V gene data show CDR1 as SGDLS and CDR2 as YYNGEE. This CDR3 comprises 13 residues. The V end was cut by 3 bases, the J end by 3 bases, with 9 bases between. The CDR3 DNA is TGTGCCAGCAGCGGCGGAGCCGAAGAGACCCAGTACTTC. Its protein product is CASSGGAEETQYF. Full variable domain (outside the CDR3, taken from reference TRBV9 and TRBJ2-5): DSGVTQTPKHLITATGQRVTLRCSPRSGDLSVYWYQQSLDQGLQFLIQYYNGEERAKGNILERFSAQQFPDLHSELNLSSLELGDSALYFCASSGGAEETQYFGPGTRLLVL.

The genes are TRBV19 and TRBJ1-4, with no clear D. The V and J ends lost 7 bases and 8 bases respectively, with 14 bases between them. The CDR3 sequence is 13 residues long. In germline, CDR1 is LNHDA, CDR2 SQIVND (reference sequence). CDR3 sequence reads: CASTGQAKEKLFF. The CDR3 DNA is TGTGCCAGTACCGGGCAGGCGAAGGAAAAACTGTTTTTT.

The chain employs TRBV4-1 and TRBJ1-1; a weak D match, TRBD1 (6 bases). V gave up 5 bases and J gave up 0 bases, with 13 bases separating them. The germline V gene has CDR1 MGHRA and CDR2 YSYEKL. There are 15 residues in the CDR3. The DNA of the CDR3 is TGCGCCAGCAGCGCAGCACAGGGAGTGAACACTGAAGCTTTCTTT. The encoded protein is CASSAAQGVNTEAFF.

This clone has a single count. The V gene is TRBV5-5, the J gene TRBJ2-7, with TRBD1 as a possible D gene (6 bases). CDR1 SGHKS and CDR2 YYEKEE come from the germline V gene (reference sequence). The germline V and J ends were trimmed by 3 bases and 0 bases, with 13 bases remaining between them. The CDR3 spans 15 residues. This CDR3 is CASSSRQVNSYEQYF. Written as DNA, the CDR3 is TGTGCCAGCAGCTCGAGACAGGTGAACTCCTACGAGCAGTACTTC.

The rearrangement links TRBV7-6 to TRBJ2-1; TRBD2 might be the D (5 bases). The germline gives CDR1 SGHVS, CDR2 FNYEAQ. The V gene lost 2 bases and the J gene lost 1 base, with 6 bases spanning the gap. The CDR3 is 14 residues long. CDR3 bases: TGTGCCAGCAGCTTATGGACTTCCTACAATGAGCAGTTCTTC. This encodes CASSLWTSYNEQFF.

The V gene is TRBV29-1, the J gene TRBJ2-7; perhaps D is TRBD1 or TRBD2 (5 bases each). The CDR3 totals 14 residues. Germline CDR1 is SQVTM and CDR2 is ANQGSEA. The V gene lost 5 bases and the J gene lost 3 bases, with 17 bases spanning the gap. The CDR3 coding sequence is TGCAGCGTTTTTCTCGGGACGGAAGACTACGAGCAGTACTTC. Residues: CSVFLGTEDYEQYF.

The V call is TRBV21-1, the J call TRBJ2-4; the table gives TRBD1 as D, unverified against the DNA. TRBV21-1 is reported as a pseudogene. CDR3 length: 16 residues. CDR3 sequence (DNA): TGTGCCAGCAGCAAAGAGGACATTCGGGCCAAAAACATTCAGTACTTC. Protein: CASSKEDIRAKNIQYF.

The chain carries TRBV6-5 and TRBJ1-2, with D possibly matching TRBD1 (5 bases). Germline V gene sequence: CDR1 MNHEY, CDR2 SVGAGI. This CDR3 is 15 amino acids long. Trimming removed 6 bases from V and 2 bases from J, with 16 bases in between. For the CDR3, the DNA is TGTGCCAGCAGCCGCGAGGCAGGGATGAACTATGGCTACACCTTC. Translated: CASSREAGMNYGYTF.

This chain joins TRBV7-6 and TRBJ2-7; 7 nucleotides align to TRBD1. The CDR3 runs to 15 residues. Germline V CDR1 and CDR2: SGHVS, FNYEAQ. Losses at the gene ends were 5 bases for V and 0 bases for J; bases not matched to a gene: 7. DNA of the CDR3: TGTGCCAGCAGCCTCCGGACAGGAATCTCCTACGAGCAGTACTTC. Protein sequence: CASSLRTGISYEQYF.

The chain combines TRBV7-2 with TRBJ2-7; D might be TRBD1 or TRBD2, each matching 5 bases. The CDR3 has 15 residues. The V end lost 1 base, the J end lost 4 bases, and 14 bases lay between the germline ends. Germline CDR1 reads SGHTA; CDR2 reads FQGNSA. CDR3 region: CASSLEGTEMYEQYF. The CDR3 coding sequence is TGTGCCAGCAGCTTAGAGGGGACCGAGATGTACGAGCAGTACTTC. Full variable domain (remainder filled in from reference TRBV7-2 and TRBJ2-7): GAGVSQSPSNKVTEKGKDVELRCDPISGHTALYWYRQSLGQGLEFLIYFQGNSAPDKSGLPSDRFSAERTGGSVSTLTIQRTQQEDSAVYLCASSLEGTEMYEQYFGPGTRLTVT.

The CDR3 DNA follows: TGCGCCAGCAGCCAAGATTCGACAGGGCTCGATGGCTACACCTTC. Protein sequence: CASSQDSTGLDGYTF. The rearrangement joins TRBV4-1 to TRBJ1-2, with 7 nucleotides matching TRBD1. Germline V lookup: CDR1 MGHRA, CDR2 YSYEKL. The J segment lost 6 bases and the V segment lost 0 bases, leaving 7 bases of the junction unmatched. The length of the CDR3 is 15 residues.